The following is a T cell receptor (beta chain) sequence with its context. One end of the junction varies from germline; a read error may be responsible. The data derive from a study of blood T cell repertoires in COVID-19. Study-level information: The samples span acute and convalescent COVID-19 from the United States, Italy and Spain. Nucleic acid was either cDNA or gDNA, and it came from T cells, B-cell-depleted T cells, or PBMCs.

CDR3 length: 14 residues. Per germline, CDR1 SGHTA and CDR2 FQGNSA. Per the authors' pipeline: Estimation of nucleated cell counts relied on the amplification of reference gene primers. The table came from immunoSEQ multiplex PCR; TCRdb's copy has only in-frame clones and leaves some out. The D gene and trimming were derived from the DNA, and the V and J assignments and clone size from that table. Altogether 60,000 to 85,000 clones are present, 88% being singletons, with the ten largest covering 1.5% to 2%. The sequence derives from a woman aged 80 or older with active or convalescent COVID-19. The sample comprised peripheral blood. The rearrangement joins TRBV7-2 to TRBJ2-6, with D tentatively TRBD1 (6 bases). CDR3 amino acids: CASTLNPGVNVLTF. As DNA, the CDR3 is TGTGCCAGCACCCTTAACCCAGGGGTCAACGTCCTGACTTTC. The full variable domain, with the rest looked up from reference TRBV7-2 and TRBJ2-6, is GAGVSQSPSNKVTEKGKDVELRCDPISGHTALYWYRQSLGQGLEFLIYFQGNSAPDKSGLPSDRFSAERTGGSVSTLTIQRTQQEDSAVYLCASTLNPGVNVLTFGAGSRLTVL.